This T cell receptor beta chain was obtained from a study of OX40 agonist ivuxolimab in advanced cancers. Overall study context: The dose-escalation cohort was around 83% male, with a mean age of 60 years, ranging about 23 to 90.

Libraries were prepared by immunoSEQ multiplex PCR; TCRdb keeps only in-frame clonotypes and omits some of them. The sample lists around 44,000 clones, about nine tenths occurring once. The CDR3 loop spans 16 amino acids. Trimming removed 5 bases from V and 0 bases from J; junction bases left unmatched: 7. Germline CDR1 SGHAT, CDR2 FQNNGV. The sequence derives from an adult with an advanced solid tumor such as melanoma, head and neck, liver or kidney cancer. This sample comprised CD4+ or CD8+ T cells sorted from blood, obtained in a trial of the OX40 agonist ivuxolimab. The chain employs TRBV11-2 and TRBJ1-3; 7 bases line up with TRBD1. The CDR3 sequence is CASSTGTAVSGNTIYF. CDR3 nucleotides: TGTGCCAGCAGCACCGGGACAGCGGTCTCTGGAAACACCATATATTTT.